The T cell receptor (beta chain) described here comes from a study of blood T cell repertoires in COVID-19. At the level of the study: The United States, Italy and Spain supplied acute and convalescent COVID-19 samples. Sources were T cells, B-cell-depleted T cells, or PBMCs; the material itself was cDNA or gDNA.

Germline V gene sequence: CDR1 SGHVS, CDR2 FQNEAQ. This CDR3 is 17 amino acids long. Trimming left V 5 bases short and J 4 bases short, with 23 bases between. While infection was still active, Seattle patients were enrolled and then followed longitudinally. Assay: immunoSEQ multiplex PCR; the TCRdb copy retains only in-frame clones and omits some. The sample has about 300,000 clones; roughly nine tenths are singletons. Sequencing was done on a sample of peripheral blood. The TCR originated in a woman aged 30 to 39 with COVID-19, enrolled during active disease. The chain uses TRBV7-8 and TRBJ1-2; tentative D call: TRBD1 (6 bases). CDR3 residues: CASSPSMSDRRPYGYTF. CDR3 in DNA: TGTGCCAGCAGCCCGAGCATGTCTGACAGGCGCCCCTATGGCTACACCTTC.